These 17 T cell receptor beta chains were all obtained from the same sample, sequenced in a study of post-analysis software for immune sequencing data (dated by TCRdb to 2014 to 2015). Overall results and qualifications from the work: Patients showed significantly higher frequencies than controls for a handful of TRBV segments, among them TRBV5-6, TRBV5-1 and TRBV20-1.

Their target antigens are unknown. Libraries were prepared through PCR. Sequencing relied on an Illumina HiSeq 2500. To reduce PCR and sequencing biases, unique molecular identifiers were incorporated into the TCR beta cDNA libraries. In-frame beta chains were kept once TCRdb had trimmed the public reads at Q25 with fastp and called clones with MiXCR. Every distinct CDR3 protein forms one entry, paired with its most common genes and DNA. Counted in this sample were roughly 800,000 distinct CDR3 sequences; just over 45% of them appeared once. The ten largest clones represent around 4.7% of the sample. Specimen: blood. The receptor set was obtained from a girl aged 10 to 17 with multiple sclerosis.

This clonotype was picked up a small number of times. The V call is TRBV11-2, the J call TRBJ2-7, with D maybe TRBD1 (6 bases). Germline-derived CDR1 and CDR2 are SGHAT and FQNNGV. The CDR3 totals 14 residues. V was trimmed by 9 bases and J by 2 bases, leaving 17 bases between them. DNA for the CDR3: TGTGCCAGTTGTGAGACAGGTGCCCCCTACGAGCAGTACTTC. Encoded protein: CASCETGAPYEQYF.

This clonotype was counted only a few times. The chain recombines TRBV7-9 with TRBJ1-1, with 7 positions matching TRBD1. Germline values: CDR1 SEHNR, CDR2 FQNEAQ (reference sequence). The CDR3 contains 17 residues. Trimming cost V 0 bases and J 5 bases; bases outside gene matches: 12. The CDR3 DNA sequence: TGTGCCAGCAGCTTAGCGCTATCGGGCAGGGGGAGGACTGAAGCTTTCTTT. Its translation is CASSLALSGRGRTEAFF.

The gene calls are TRBV7-3 and TRBJ2-5; D is perhaps TRBD1 or TRBD2 (5 bases each). V dropped 5 bases and J dropped 5 bases, with 18 bases sitting between them. Germline-derived CDR1 and CDR2 are SGHTA and FQGTGA. This CDR3 is built from 15 residues. This CDR3 is CASSRGPTNGETQYF. CDR3 DNA: TGTGCCAGCAGCCGGGGACCCACGAATGGGGAGACCCAGTACTTC.

This rearrangement joins TRBV14 to TRBJ1-1; D is perhaps TRBD1 (5 bases). The V and J ends lost 4 bases and 3 bases respectively, with 15 bases between them. The germline V gene has CDR1 SGHDN and CDR2 FVKESK. This CDR3 is 15 amino acids long. CDR3 bases: TGTGCCAGCAGCCCAAGCGGAGGGGCTCACACTGAAGCTTTCTTT. It yields the protein CASSPSGGAHTEAFF.

The genes are TRBV12-3 or TRBV12-4 and TRBJ1-4, with TRBD1 matching over 7 bases. V dropped 3 bases and J dropped 3; count of bases not matched to a gene: 1. The CDR3 runs to 14 residues. CDR3 sequence (DNA): TGTGCCAGCAGTTTGGGACAGCCTAATGAAAAACTGTTTTTT. Its protein is CASSLGQPNEKLFF.

This clonotype appeared many times. The rearrangement uses TRBV6-5 and TRBJ2-7; 13 nucleotides agree with TRBD2. The CDR3 totals 13 residues. Germline V gene lookup returns CDR1 MNHEY and CDR2 SVGAGI. Trimming at V came to 7 bases and at J to 6 bases, leaving 3 bases not matched to a gene. CDR3 DNA: TGTGCCAGCATCGGGACTAGCGGGACCGAGCAGTACTTC. This gives the protein CASIGTSGTEQYF.

This clonotype has just a few counts. The rearrangement uses TRBV20-1 and TRBJ2-1; no clear D gene. Between the trimmed V and J ends, which lost 3 bases and 0 bases, there was a span of 9 bases. Looked up from germline, CDR1 is DFQATT and CDR2 is SNEGSKA (reference sequence). The CDR3 has 14 residues. CDR3 nucleotides: TGCAGTGCTAGTTTACGGAGCTCCTACAATGAGCAGTTCTTC. The encoded protein is CSASLRSSYNEQFF.

This clonotype has more than one count but fewer than ten. J is TRBJ2-3 and V is TRBV29-1, with 10 bases lining up with TRBD1. The CDR3 sequence is 14 residues long. After removal of 4 bases from V and 1 base from J, the junction contained 2 bases not matched to a gene. Germline CDR1 and CDR2: SQVTM and ANQGSEA. Here the CDR3 reads CSVAGTGGTDTQYF. The CDR3 region has the DNA TGCAGCGTTGCCGGGACAGGGGGCACAGATACGCAGTATTTT.

This clonotype appeared many times. The genes are TRBV7-2 and TRBJ2-4; no reliable D call. This CDR3 has 14 residues. The ends were cut back, 5 bases at V and 0 bases at J, with 8 bases in the middle. The germline CDR1 and CDR2 sequences are SGHTA and FQGNSA. The CDR3 coding sequence is TGTGCCAGCAGCCAGTCCTTAGCCAAAAACATTCAGTACTTC. This gives the protein CASSQSLAKNIQYF.

In its sample, this clonotype was seen a few times. This sequence joins TRBV10-3 and TRBJ1-1; D is ambiguous. The V end lost 6 bases, the J end lost 1 base, and 9 bases lay between the germline ends. The CDR3 loop spans 13 amino acids. CDR1 ENHRY and CDR2 SYGVKD come from the germline V gene. CDR3 nucleotide sequence: TGTGCCATCAGCCGGGCAGCGAACACTGAAGCTTTCTTT. Protein: CAISRAANTEAFF.

This clonotype was seen only a few times. The chain is built from TRBV11-2 and TRBJ2-7; TRBD2 agrees at 11 bases. The CDR3 has 18 residues. V gave up 0 bases and J gave up 0 bases; unmatched junction bases: 7. Germline V gives CDR1 SGHAT, CDR2 FQNNGV. The CDR3 protein is CASSLDLGTSGHSYEQYF. For the CDR3, the DNA is TGTGCCAGCAGCTTAGATCTCGGGACTAGCGGCCACTCCTACGAGCAGTACTTC. The whole variable domain, filled in from reference TRBV11-2 and TRBJ2-7, reads EAGVAQSPRYKIIEKRQSVAFWCNPISGHATLYWYQQILGQGPKLLIQFQNNGVVDDSQLPKDRFSAERLKGVDSTLKIQPAKLEDSAVYLCASSLDLGTSGHSYEQYFGPGTRLTVT.

The genes are TRBV4-1 and TRBJ1-5; D is undetermined. The CDR3 is 15 amino acids. Trimming removed 4 bases from V and 10 bases from J, with 20 bases in between. From germline, CDR1 is MGHRA and CDR2 YSYEKL. CDR3 sequence reads: CASSPAEAVGQPQHF. For the CDR3, the DNA is TGCGCCAGCAGCCCCGCGGAGGCAGTCGGTCAACCCCAGCATTTT.

The chain recombines TRBV20-1 with TRBJ1-2; D unclear. The CDR3 is made up of 13 amino acids. Between the trimmed V and J ends, which lost 3 bases and 7 bases, there was a span of 15 bases. The germline CDR1 and CDR2 sequences are DFQATT and SNEGSKA (reference sequence). Here the CDR3 DNA reads TGCAGTGCTAGTGGGGATCTCCTGGGTGGCTACACCTTC. This translates into CSASGDLLGGYTF.

CDR3 coding DNA: TGCAGCGTTGAAGGGGGAGGAGGGACGGACTACAATGAGCAGTTCTTC. This gives the protein CSVEGGGGTDYNEQFF. The rearrangement uses TRBV29-1 and TRBJ2-1, with a weak D call TRBD2 (6 bases). Trimming shortened V by 1 base and J by 3 bases, and 16 bases separated the two germline ends. The germline V gene encodes CDR1 SQVTM and CDR2 ANQGSEA. This CDR3 spans 16 amino acids.

For this clonotype: A much larger clone differs by one base, so this may be a read error. The chain links TRBV5-1 to TRBJ2-5, with D perhaps TRBD1 or TRBD2 (5 bases each). The end of the DNA aligns better with TRBJ2-7, so the J call may be wrong. Germline CDR1 and CDR2: SGHRS and YFSETQ. This CDR3 region has 14 residues. In DNA, the CDR3 is TGCGCCAGCAGCTCCGGGACCGAGGGCTTCGAGCAGTACTTC. As protein: CASSSGTEGFEQYF.

This clonotype was counted a few times. The chain has TRBV7-3 and TRBJ2-1; 9 bases are a match to TRBD2. CDR1 is SGHTA and CDR2 is FQGTGA in the germline V gene. V shed 5 bases and J 7 bases; nucleotides not matched to a gene: 9. The CDR3 consists of 15 residues. CDR3 loop: CASSPRLADSNEQFF. DNA of the CDR3: TGTGCCAGCAGCCCCCGACTAGCGGACTCTAATGAGCAGTTCTTC.

This clonotype has a handful of counts. This sequence joins TRBV20-1 and TRBJ2-4; 11 positions match TRBD2. V dropped 1 base and J dropped 11; count of bases not matched to a gene: 10. This CDR3 has 15 residues. Germline V gives CDR1 DFQATT, CDR2 SNEGSKA (reference sequence). CDR3 sequence reads: CSARVRTSGRGFQYF. The CDR3 coding sequence is TGCAGTGCTAGAGTCCGGACTAGCGGGCGTGGGTTTCAGTACTTC.